This T cell receptor (beta chain) was documented in a study of PD-L1 blockade in urothelial cancer. Study information: The study recovered a median of around 150,000 T cells per blood sample.

Germline assignment: CDR1 SGHNT and CDR2 YYREEE (reference sequence). Trimming took 4 bases from V and 1 from J; bases not matched to a gene: 10. The CDR3 sequence is 16 residues long. This clone was observed once. Time point defined: pretreatment peripheral blood. Repertoires were generated with immunoSEQ multiplex PCR, while TCRdb's copy carries only in-frame clones and drops some. The top ten clones hold 2% of a sample with 95,000 to 100,000 clones, roughly 84% of them seen once. This TCR was recovered from a man between 60 and 75 years old with urothelial cancer. Here the sequenced sample was PBMCs, taken around atezolizumab (anti-PD-L1) treatment. The chain uses TRBV5-4 and TRBJ2-5, with 7 nucleotides matching TRBD1. CDR3 nucleotide sequence: TGTGCCAGCAGCCAGGAAAAACAGGGGTCCCAAGAGACCCAGTACTTC. This sequence encodes CASSQEKQGSQETQYF.